This T cell receptor beta chain was captured by sequencing in a study of blood T cell repertoires in COVID-19 (dated by TCRdb to 2020 to 2021). In terms of the full investigation: Samples from collaborators originated in the United States, Italy and Spain and spanned both the acute and convalescent phases of COVID-19. The material from the prospective study consisted of cDNA or gDNA derived from T cells, B-cell-depleted T cells, or PBMCs. Deeply sampled blood TCRbeta repertoires from subjects exposed to, actively infected with, or recovered from COVID-19 were included in the dataset. The repertoires were released in a freely available public database intended as a resource for research on the immune response to SARS-CoV-2. The samples were drawn from the first 160 participants of the ongoing ImmuneRACE study and from over 950 subjects provided by 6 global collaborators. A de-identified subject ID, COVID-19 status, age in years and sex were almost always included in the sample metadata. Where available, HLA class I and class II types were taken from metadata supplied by the sample provider and were not determined by assay-based typing.

Worth noting for this clone: Its antigen has not been determined. No per-base quality is available; no much larger clone lies one base away.

The CDR3 holds 14 amino acids from the cysteine to the phenylalanine. The retained sequence is limited to the CDR3, 42 bases, with the frame set at the first base. Per the germline V gene, SGHRS is the CDR1 and YFSETQ is the CDR2. V is reduced by 0 bases and J by 4 bases, leaving a spacing of 8 bases between them. The collaborating institutions used their own protocols to collect whole blood in K2EDTA tubes. Collaborator samples were shipped for TCRbeta analysis as frozen whole blood, isolated PBMCs, or DNA extracted from either sample type. Summary of the overall study and its limitations: The amount of clinical and demographic metadata varied by source and participant and was provided uncurated.

TCRbeta CDR3 regions were amplified from genomic DNA using the immunoSEQ Assay, a bias-controlled multiplex PCR. For the original study's pipeline: Within the assay, amplification of reference gene primers was used to estimate how many nucleated cells each sample contained. To quantify the absolute abundance of each unique TCRbeta CDR3 rearrangement, sequence reads were collapsed and filtered. For each sample, productive Simpson clonality was calculated as the square root of Simpson's diversity index over productive rearrangements. The table was pulled from immuneACCESS by TCRdb, which kept in-frame rearrangements only. Such tables lose some clones; where checked, under half of the loss comes from unresolved V genes, and the rest has no known cause. D and trimming come from the DNA, and the V and J calls and clone size come from that table. The table for this sample lists 150,000 to 200,000 clones; approximately 80% of them were counted only once. Around a fifth of the sample is in the top ten clones.

The chain was built from TRBV5-1 and TRBJ2-1; 6 matching bases give a weak D call of TRBD1. What was sequenced was peripheral blood. This receptor was identified in a woman aged 80 or older with acute or convalescent COVID-19. CDR3 loop: CASSLGDRYNEQFF. The nucleotide sequence reads TGCGCCAGCAGCTTGGGTGACAGGTACAATGAGCAGTTCTTC.